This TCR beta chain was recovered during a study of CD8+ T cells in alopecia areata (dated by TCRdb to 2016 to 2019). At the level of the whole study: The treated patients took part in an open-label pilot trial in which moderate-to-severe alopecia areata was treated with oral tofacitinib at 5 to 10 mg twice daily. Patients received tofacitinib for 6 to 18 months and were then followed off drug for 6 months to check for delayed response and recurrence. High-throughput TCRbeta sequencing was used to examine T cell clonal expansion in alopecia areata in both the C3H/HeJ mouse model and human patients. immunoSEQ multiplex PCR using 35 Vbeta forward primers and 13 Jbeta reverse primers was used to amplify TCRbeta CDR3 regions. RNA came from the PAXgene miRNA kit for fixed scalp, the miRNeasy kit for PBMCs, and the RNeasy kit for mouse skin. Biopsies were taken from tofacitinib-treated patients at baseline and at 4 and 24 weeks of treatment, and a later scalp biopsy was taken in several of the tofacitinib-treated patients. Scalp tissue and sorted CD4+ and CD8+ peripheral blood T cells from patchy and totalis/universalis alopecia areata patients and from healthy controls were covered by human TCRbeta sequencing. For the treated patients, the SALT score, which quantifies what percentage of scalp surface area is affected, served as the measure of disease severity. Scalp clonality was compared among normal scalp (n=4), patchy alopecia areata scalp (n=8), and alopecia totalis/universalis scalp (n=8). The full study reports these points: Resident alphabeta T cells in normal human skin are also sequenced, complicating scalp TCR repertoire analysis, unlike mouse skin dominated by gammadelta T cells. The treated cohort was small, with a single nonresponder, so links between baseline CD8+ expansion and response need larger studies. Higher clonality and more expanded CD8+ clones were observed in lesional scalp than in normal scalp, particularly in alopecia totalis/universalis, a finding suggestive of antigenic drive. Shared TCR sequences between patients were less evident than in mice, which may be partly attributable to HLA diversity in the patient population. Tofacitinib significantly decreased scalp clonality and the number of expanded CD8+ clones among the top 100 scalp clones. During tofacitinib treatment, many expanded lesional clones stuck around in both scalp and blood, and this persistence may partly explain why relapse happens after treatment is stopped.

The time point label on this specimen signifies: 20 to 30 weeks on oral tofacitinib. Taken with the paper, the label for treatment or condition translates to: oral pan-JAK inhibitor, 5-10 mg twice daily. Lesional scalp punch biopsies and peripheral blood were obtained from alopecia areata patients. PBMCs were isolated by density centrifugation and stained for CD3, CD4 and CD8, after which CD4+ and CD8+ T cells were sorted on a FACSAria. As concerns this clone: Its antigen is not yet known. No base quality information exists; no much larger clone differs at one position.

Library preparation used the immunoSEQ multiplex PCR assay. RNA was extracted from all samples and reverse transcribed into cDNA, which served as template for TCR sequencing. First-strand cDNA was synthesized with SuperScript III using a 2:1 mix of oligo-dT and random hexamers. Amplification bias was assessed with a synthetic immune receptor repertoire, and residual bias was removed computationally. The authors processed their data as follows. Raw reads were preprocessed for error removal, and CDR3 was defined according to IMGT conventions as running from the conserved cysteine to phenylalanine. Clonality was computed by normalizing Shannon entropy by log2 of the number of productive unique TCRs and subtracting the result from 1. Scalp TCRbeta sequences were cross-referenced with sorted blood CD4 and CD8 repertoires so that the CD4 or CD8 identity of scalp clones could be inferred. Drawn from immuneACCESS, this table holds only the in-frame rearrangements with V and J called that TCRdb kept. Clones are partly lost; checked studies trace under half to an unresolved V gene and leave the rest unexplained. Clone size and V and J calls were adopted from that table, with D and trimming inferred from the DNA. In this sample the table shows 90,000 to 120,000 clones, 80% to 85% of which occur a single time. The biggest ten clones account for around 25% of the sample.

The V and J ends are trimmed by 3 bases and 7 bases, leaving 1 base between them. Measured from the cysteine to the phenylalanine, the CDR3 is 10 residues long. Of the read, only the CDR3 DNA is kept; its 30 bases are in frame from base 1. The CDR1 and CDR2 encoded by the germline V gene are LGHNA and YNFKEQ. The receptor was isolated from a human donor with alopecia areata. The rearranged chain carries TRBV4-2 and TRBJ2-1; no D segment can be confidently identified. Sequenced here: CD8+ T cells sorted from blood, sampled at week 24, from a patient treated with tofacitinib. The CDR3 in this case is CASSHNEQFF. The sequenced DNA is TGTGCCAGCAGCCATAATGAGCAGTTCTTC.